This is a list of T cell receptor beta chains from one sample in a study of cytomegalovirus exposure and HLA in healthy donors. This table comes from immunoSEQ multiplex PCR, and its TCRdb copy is limited to in-frame clones, with some not included. The sample consists of about 100,000 clones, 82% of them appearing once. The sequenced sample was PBMCs. The receptors were sampled from a man between 25 and 39 years old in good health and CMV-seropositive. CDR3s include the opening cysteine and the closing phenylalanine or tryptophan. Each record gives: clone size, D gene, V gene, J gene, CDR3 protein, CDR3 DNA. A D gene is named only where the DNA matches it firmly. Clone size appears in some rows only: once, few, many, or a class for an expanded clone.

abundance: .
d_gene: .
v_gene: TRBV28
j_gene: TRBJ2-7
CDR3aa: CASRAGTLSSYEQYF
CDR3nt: TGTGCCAGCAGGGCCGGGACACTGAGCTCCTACGAGCAGTACTTC

abundance: few
d_gene: TRBD1
v_gene: TRBV13
j_gene: TRBJ1-6
CDR3aa: CASSQRQGARDNSPLHF
CDR3nt: TGTGCCAGCAGCCAGAGACAGGGGGCTAGGGACAATTCACCCCTCCACTTT

abundance: .
d_gene: .
v_gene: TRBV7-9
j_gene: TRBJ1-6
CDR3aa: CAGSSDSYNSPLHF
CDR3nt: TGTGCCGGCAGCTCAGACAGCTATAATTCACCCCTCCACTTT

abundance: .
d_gene: .
v_gene: TRBV6-5
j_gene: TRBJ1-1
CDR3aa: CASSYGRGIEAFF
CDR3nt: TGTGCCAGCAGTTACGGGAGGGGGATTGAAGCTTTCTTT

abundance: .
d_gene: TRBD1
v_gene: TRBV4-2
j_gene: TRBJ1-1
CDR3aa: CASSPDRGGTEAFF
CDR3nt: TGTGCCAGCAGCCCCGACAGGGGGGGCACTGAAGCTTTCTTT

abundance: .
d_gene: .
v_gene: TRBV6-5
j_gene: TRBJ1-2
CDR3aa: CASSYNRADGYTF
CDR3nt: TGTGCCAGCAGTTACAACAGGGCGGATGGCTACACCTTC

abundance: .
d_gene: .
v_gene: TRBV2
j_gene: TRBJ1-1
CDR3aa: CASSPGSWAFF
CDR3nt: TGTGCCAGCAGTCCGGGGTCATGGGCTTTCTTT

abundance: .
d_gene: .
v_gene: TRBV20-1
j_gene: TRBJ1-6
CDR3aa: CSAGRGSPLHF
CDR3nt: TGCAGTGCCGGCCGAGGTTCACCCCTCCACTTT

abundance: .
d_gene: .
v_gene: TRBV18
j_gene: TRBJ1-3
CDR3aa: CASSPGQGRYTIYF
CDR3nt: TGTGCCAGCTCACCAGGGCAGGGCAGATACACCATATATTTT

abundance: .
d_gene: .
v_gene: TRBV27
j_gene: TRBJ1-2
CDR3aa: CASSLSTGTLANYGYTF
CDR3nt: TGTGCCAGCAGTTTGTCTACAGGGACCTTAGCTAACTATGGCTACACCTTC

abundance: .
d_gene: .
v_gene: TRBV6-5
j_gene: TRBJ2-5
CDR3aa: CASIKEGQETQYF
CDR3nt: TGTGCCAGCATCAAGGAGGGGCAAGAGACCCAGTACTTC

abundance: .
d_gene: .
v_gene: TRBV6-5
j_gene: TRBJ1-3
CDR3aa: CASRSGNTIYF
CDR3nt: TGTGCCAGCAGGTCCGGGAACACCATATATTTT

abundance: .
d_gene: TRBD1
v_gene: TRBV19
j_gene: TRBJ1-2
CDR3aa: CASSMGQRKIF
CDR3nt: TGTGCCAGTAGTATGGGACAGCGTAAAATCTTC

abundance: .
d_gene: .
v_gene: TRBV14
j_gene: TRBJ1-2
CDR3aa: CASSLMGGNGYYGYTF
CDR3nt: TGTGCCAGCAGCCTAATGGGGGGGAATGGATACTATGGCTACACCTTC